These T cell receptor beta chains were read from a single sample in a study of Graves' ophthalmopathy and Graves' hyperthyroidism. TCRdb processed the multiplex PCR reads anew with MiXCR; each CDR3 protein has one entry. Of 350,000 to 400,000 distinct CDR3 sequences listed, about a sixth were seen once; the top ten hold roughly 1.5%. Sequencing was performed on peripheral blood. All receptors derive from a woman younger than 30 with Graves' ophthalmopathy. Both conserved end residues are part of each CDR3. Fields, in order: J gene, D gene, V gene, clone size, CDR3 protein, CDR3 DNA. The D gene is left open where the match is weak. A row's size may be missing; if present it is once, few, many or a size class.

j_call: TRBJ1-1; d_call: TRBD1; v_call: TRBV28; clone_size: many; cdr3_aa: CASSYRGQNTEAFF; cdr3_nt: TGTGCCAGCAGTTACAGGGGGCAGAACACTGAAGCTTTCTTT
j_call: TRBJ1-1; d_call: TRBD1; v_call: TRBV12-3/TRBV12-4; clone_size: .; cdr3_aa: CASSFLGWVVTGQGNTEAFF; cdr3_nt: TGTGCCAGCAGTTTTCTAGGTTGGGTCGTAACGGGACAGGGGAACACTGAAGCTTTCTTT
j_call: TRBJ1-5; d_call: .; v_call: TRBV2; clone_size: many; cdr3_aa: CASSEQGTNQPQHF; cdr3_nt: TGTGCCAGCAGTGAACAGGGAACCAATCAGCCCCAGCATTTT
j_call: TRBJ2-6; d_call: .; v_call: TRBV4-3; clone_size: many; cdr3_aa: CASSQEKQPSGANVPTF; cdr3_nt: TGCGCCAGCAGCCAAGAAAAACAACCCTCTGGGGCCAACGTCCCGACTTTC
j_call: TRBJ2-2; d_call: .; v_call: TRBV5-1; clone_size: many; cdr3_aa: CASSLSPGDTGELFF; cdr3_nt: TGCGCCAGCAGCTTGTCTCCCGGAGATACCGGGGAGCTGTTTTTT
j_call: TRBJ2-1; d_call: TRBD1; v_call: TRBV12-3/TRBV12-4; clone_size: many; cdr3_aa: CASSPRQGRNEQFF; cdr3_nt: TGTGCCAGCAGTCCAAGACAGGGGCGGAATGAGCAGTTCTTC
j_call: TRBJ2-7; d_call: .; v_call: TRBV7-6; clone_size: many; cdr3_aa: CASSYLDGSYEQYF; cdr3_nt: TGTGCCAGCAGCTACCTTGATGGGTCTTACGAGCAGTACTTC
j_call: TRBJ1-5; d_call: .; v_call: TRBV7-8; clone_size: once; cdr3_aa: CASSLSRVADQPQHF; cdr3_nt: TGTGCCAGCAGCTTAAGCCGGGTGGCGGACCAGCCCCAGCATTTT
j_call: TRBJ2-7; d_call: .; v_call: TRBV6-2/TRBV6-3; clone_size: .; cdr3_aa: CASSYSAYSLADEQYF; cdr3_nt: TGTGCCAGCAGTTACTCGGCCTACTCACTCGCCGACGAGCAGTACTTC
j_call: TRBJ1-1; d_call: .; v_call: TRBV4-2; clone_size: many; cdr3_aa: CASSQEGRGGTEAFF; cdr3_nt: TGTGCCAGCAGCCAAGAGGGTCGGGGGGGCACTGAAGCTTTCTTT
j_call: TRBJ2-5; d_call: TRBD2; v_call: TRBV7-3; clone_size: .; cdr3_aa: CASSFGLGEETQYF; cdr3_nt: TGTGCCAGCAGCTTTGGACTAGGGGAGGAGACCCAGTACTTC
j_call: TRBJ2-7; d_call: .; v_call: TRBV6-1; clone_size: many; cdr3_aa: CASSELTESSYEQYF; cdr3_nt: TGTGCCAGCAGTGAATTAACAGAAAGCTCCTACGAGCAGTACTTC
j_call: TRBJ2-5; d_call: TRBD1; v_call: TRBV27; clone_size: many; cdr3_aa: CASSQTGRQGETQYF; cdr3_nt: TGTGCCAGCAGTCAGACAGGGCGGCAGGGGGAGACCCAGTACTTC
j_call: TRBJ1-2; d_call: .; v_call: TRBV28; clone_size: many; cdr3_aa: CASRHARVVYGYTF; cdr3_nt: TGCGCCAGCAGACACGCTAGGGTGGTCTATGGCTACACCTTC
j_call: TRBJ1-1; d_call: .; v_call: TRBV6-1; clone_size: .; cdr3_aa: CASRRGAGYTEAFF; cdr3_nt: TGTGCCAGCAGAAGAGGGGCTGGGTACACTGAAGCTTTCTTT
j_call: TRBJ1-6; d_call: TRBD1; v_call: TRBV28; clone_size: many; cdr3_aa: CASSTAWTGGNSPLHF; cdr3_nt: TGTGCCAGCAGTACCGCCTGGACAGGGGGCAATTCACCCCTCCACTTT
j_call: TRBJ1-5; d_call: TRBD1; v_call: TRBV12-3/TRBV12-4; clone_size: many; cdr3_aa: CASSSRTGRQPQHF; cdr3_nt: TGTGCCAGCAGTTCCCGGACAGGGCGTCAGCCCCAGCATTTT
j_call: TRBJ1-6; d_call: .; v_call: TRBV20-1; clone_size: many; cdr3_aa: CSATQVYNSPLHF; cdr3_nt: TGCAGTGCTACGCAGGTCTATAATTCACCCCTCCACTTT
j_call: TRBJ1-1; d_call: .; v_call: TRBV6-4; clone_size: many; cdr3_aa: CASSAFGGGGTEAFF; cdr3_nt: TGTGCCAGCAGCGCTTTCGGCGGTGGGGGCACTGAAGCTTTCTTT
j_call: TRBJ2-7; d_call: TRBD1; v_call: TRBV7-9; clone_size: many; cdr3_aa: CASRGARDRGGEQYF; cdr3_nt: TGTGCCAGCAGGGGAGCGAGGGACAGGGGCGGCGAGCAGTACTTC
j_call: TRBJ1-6; d_call: TRBD1; v_call: TRBV12-3/TRBV12-4; clone_size: many; cdr3_aa: CASQAGQGGSPLHF; cdr3_nt: TGTGCCAGCCAAGCCGGACAGGGCGGTTCACCCCTCCACTTT
j_call: TRBJ2-6; d_call: .; v_call: TRBV27; clone_size: many; cdr3_aa: CASSLGPRGSGANVLTF; cdr3_nt: TGTGCCAGCAGTTTGGGGCCTCGGGGGTCTGGGGCCAACGTCCTGACTTTC
j_call: TRBJ2-5; d_call: .; v_call: TRBV6-2/TRBV6-3; clone_size: many; cdr3_aa: CASTPSGRRQETQYF; cdr3_nt: TGTGCCAGCACCCCCTCGGGGAGGAGGCAAGAGACCCAGTACTTC
j_call: TRBJ2-7; d_call: .; v_call: TRBV6-2/TRBV6-3; clone_size: .; cdr3_aa: CASRQTGSKGEQYF; cdr3_nt: TGTGCCAGCAGGCAGACGGGATCCAAGGGGGAGCAGTACTTC
j_call: TRBJ1-6; d_call: TRBD1; v_call: TRBV7-2; clone_size: many; cdr3_aa: CASSSWTGISPLHF; cdr3_nt: TGTGCCAGCAGCTCCTGGACAGGGATTTCACCCCTCCACTTT
j_call: TRBJ1-2; d_call: TRBD1; v_call: TRBV12-3/TRBV12-4; clone_size: many; cdr3_aa: CASSLLQGAEGGYTF; cdr3_nt: TGTGCCAGCAGTCTACTACAGGGGGCCGAAGGAGGCTACACCTTC
j_call: TRBJ2-5; d_call: .; v_call: TRBV2; clone_size: .; cdr3_aa: CASAPRETQYF; cdr3_nt: TGTGCCAGCGCCCCTCGGGAGACCCAGTACTTC
j_call: TRBJ2-7; d_call: .; v_call: TRBV12-3/TRBV12-4; clone_size: many; cdr3_aa: CASSLGVAISEQYF; cdr3_nt: TGTGCCAGCAGTTTAGGGGTGGCCATTAGCGAGCAGTACTTC
j_call: TRBJ2-5; d_call: .; v_call: TRBV19; clone_size: many; cdr3_aa: CAHPHEDRGGETQYF; cdr3_nt: TGTGCCCATCCCCATGAAGACAGGGGAGGGGAGACCCAGTACTTC
j_call: TRBJ1-1; d_call: .; v_call: TRBV20-1; clone_size: many; cdr3_aa: CSARSGVAAEAFF; cdr3_nt: TGCAGTGCTAGATCAGGGGTTGCGGCTGAAGCTTTCTTT
j_call: TRBJ2-5; d_call: TRBD2; v_call: TRBV14; clone_size: many; cdr3_aa: CASSRIKLAGVETQYF; cdr3_nt: TGTGCCAGCAGCCGCATCAAACTAGCGGGGGTGGAGACCCAGTACTTC
j_call: TRBJ1-2; d_call: TRBD1; v_call: TRBV19; clone_size: many; cdr3_aa: CASSPRQGADGYTF; cdr3_nt: TGTGCCAGTAGTCCCAGACAGGGGGCGGATGGCTACACCTTC